This paragraph covers one T cell receptor (beta chain) sequence. Its antigen is currently unknown. Described time point: blood 4 weeks post-SBRT, at nephrectomy. Treatment indicated: 15 Gy SBRT to primary tumor, nephrectomy 4 weeks later. Sequenced by immunoSEQ multiplex PCR; TCRdb stores in-frame clones only, minus some. The sample carries approximately 80,000 clones, 80% to 90% recorded once. With V trimmed by 2 bases and J by 2 bases, 5 bases remained unmatched. The germline gives CDR1 MRHNA, CDR2 SNTAGT. CDR3 length: 15 amino acids. The source of the sample is a study of radiation and T cells in renal cell carcinoma. Points from the study as a whole: Without pretreatment biopsies, baseline tumor clonotype presence was undetermined.

Material: blood, obtained from a patient whose treatment included radiotherapy and nephrectomy. The sequence was collected from an older woman with renal cell carcinoma. The chain has TRBV6-4 and TRBJ1-2; 7 nucleotides match TRBD1. The chain's CDR3 is CASSDDYRGNYGYTF. Here the CDR3 DNA reads TGTGCCAGCAGTGACGACTACAGGGGAAACTATGGCTACACCTTC.